One and the same sample provided the 3 T cell receptor beta chains below, sequenced in a study of regulatory T cells in long-lasting Graves disease (dated by TCRdb to the early 2020s). The sample's time point, from its label and the paper: persistent/refractory GD, antithyroid drugs over 5 years with positive TRAb. For both TCR sequencing and RNA sequencing, RNA was extracted from PBMCs using TRIzol. Library generation was performed with multiplex PCR. This sample was sequenced with an Illumina HiSeq 4000. To build TCR beta libraries, CDR3 regions were amplified by Arm-PCR using iRepertoire HTBI primers. The public reads were run again by TCRdb, first through fastp at Q25 and then through MiXCR, and only productive beta chains were kept. Entries are consolidated by CDR3 protein sequence, retaining the most common genes and DNA. The sample contains roughly 360,000 distinct CDR3 sequences, roughly 25% of them found a single time. The leading ten clones occupy 25% to 35% of the sample.

The sequenced sample was peripheral blood mononuclear cells (PBMCs), obtained when the disease was refractory, from a patient treated with antithyroid drugs. The source is a woman in her forties with Graves disease. Donor details come from another sample of the same person, matched by shared clones.

This clonotype has just one count. A far larger clone is one base from this, pointing to a likely read error. The rearrangement uses TRBV6-2 or TRBV6-3 and TRBJ2-5, with D unclear. CDR3 size: 13 residues. Germline V gene sequence: CDR1 MNHEY, CDR2 SVGEGT. Deletions cut 8 bases from V and 7 bases from J, with 17 bases between. CDR3 region: CASRKRAWGTQYF. The DNA of the CDR3 is TGTGCCAGCCGAAAGAGAGCATGGGGGACCCAGTACTTC.

This chain uses TRBV27 with TRBJ2-6; 8 bases agree with TRBD2. The CDR3 consists of 22 residues. Trimming took 0 bases from V and 0 from J; bases not matched to a gene: 16. Germline V gene sequence: CDR1 MNHEY, CDR2 SMNVEV (reference sequence). This CDR3 reads CASSLSKVGRGTRHSGANVLTF. The CDR3, as DNA: TGTGCCAGCAGTTTATCTAAAGTTGGTAGAGGGACTAGACACTCTGGGGCCAACGTCCTGACTTTC.

This clonotype came up many times. J is TRBJ1-1 and V is TRBV20-1; no reliable D call. The V end lost 1 base, the J end lost 0 bases, and 6 bases lay between the germline ends. This CDR3 comprises 13 residues. Germline assignment: CDR1 DFQATT and CDR2 SNEGSKA (reference sequence). This CDR3 reads CSARGRVNTEAFF. The CDR3 DNA is TGCAGTGCTAGAGGGAGGGTGAACACTGAAGCTTTCTTT.